Detailed here is one T cell receptor beta chain. Its antigen is undetermined. The CDR3 is 12 residues long. V shed 4 bases and J 4 bases; nucleotides not matched to a gene: 4. Germline CDR1 GTSNPN, CDR2 SVGIG (reference sequence). This record belongs to a study of T-cell reconstitution after alpha-beta-depleted transplantation in children. Study-level findings and limits: The main origin of T-cell counts and diversity one year after transplant was newly produced T cells.

The library targeted TCRbeta and was prepared with unique molecular identifiers. TCRdb independently ran MiXCR on the PCR reads; one entry per CDR3 protein. The sample lists around 800,000 distinct CDR3 sequences, about 15% seen once, with just under 5% in the top ten. V gene TRBV30 combines with J gene TRBJ2-7; 7 positions match TRBD1. The TCR originated in a male patient between 10 and 17 years old who had a stem cell transplant for acute lymphoblastic leukemia, so the T cells may come from the graft donor. Sequencing was performed on PBMCs, mostly from graft donor cells, taken 360 days after TCRalphabeta/CD19-depleted stem cell transplant. The DNA for the CDR3 is TGTGCCTGGACCACGGACAGGTACGAGCAGTACTTC. Translating it yields CAWTTDRYEQYF.